This TCR beta chain was captured in a study of T-cell memory formation after mild COVID-19. General study findings and limits: Contracting CD8+ clones were enriched in EMRA, CD4+ mainly in CM and EM. Clones that shrank (day 15 to 85) were balanced CD4/CD8, whereas later expanders leaned CD4+.

5'RACE primed at constant segments yielded TCR alpha and TCR beta cDNA libraries bearing sample barcodes and UMIs. TCRdb processed the 5' RACE reads anew with MiXCR; each CDR3 protein has one entry. Here the sample spans 150,000 to 200,000 distinct CDR3 sequences, less than 20% being singletons. Details on this clonotype: Its antigen remains unknown.

Losses at the gene ends were 4 bases for V and 5 bases for J; bases not matched to a gene: 5. From germline, CDR1 is KGHDR and CDR2 SFDVKD. The CDR3 covers 15 residues. This chain uses TRBV24-1 with TRBJ2-1; TRBD1 agrees at 9 bases. The specimen was PBMCs or a T cell subset sorted from them (not recorded which). The clonotype originates from a man aged 18-30 years who had mild COVID-19 (a few samples of this study predate the infection). Cell type and time point are not known. The CDR3 DNA follows: TGTGCCACCAGTGAGTCGGGACAGGGAAACAATGAGCAGTTCTTC. Translated: CATSESGQGNNEQFF.